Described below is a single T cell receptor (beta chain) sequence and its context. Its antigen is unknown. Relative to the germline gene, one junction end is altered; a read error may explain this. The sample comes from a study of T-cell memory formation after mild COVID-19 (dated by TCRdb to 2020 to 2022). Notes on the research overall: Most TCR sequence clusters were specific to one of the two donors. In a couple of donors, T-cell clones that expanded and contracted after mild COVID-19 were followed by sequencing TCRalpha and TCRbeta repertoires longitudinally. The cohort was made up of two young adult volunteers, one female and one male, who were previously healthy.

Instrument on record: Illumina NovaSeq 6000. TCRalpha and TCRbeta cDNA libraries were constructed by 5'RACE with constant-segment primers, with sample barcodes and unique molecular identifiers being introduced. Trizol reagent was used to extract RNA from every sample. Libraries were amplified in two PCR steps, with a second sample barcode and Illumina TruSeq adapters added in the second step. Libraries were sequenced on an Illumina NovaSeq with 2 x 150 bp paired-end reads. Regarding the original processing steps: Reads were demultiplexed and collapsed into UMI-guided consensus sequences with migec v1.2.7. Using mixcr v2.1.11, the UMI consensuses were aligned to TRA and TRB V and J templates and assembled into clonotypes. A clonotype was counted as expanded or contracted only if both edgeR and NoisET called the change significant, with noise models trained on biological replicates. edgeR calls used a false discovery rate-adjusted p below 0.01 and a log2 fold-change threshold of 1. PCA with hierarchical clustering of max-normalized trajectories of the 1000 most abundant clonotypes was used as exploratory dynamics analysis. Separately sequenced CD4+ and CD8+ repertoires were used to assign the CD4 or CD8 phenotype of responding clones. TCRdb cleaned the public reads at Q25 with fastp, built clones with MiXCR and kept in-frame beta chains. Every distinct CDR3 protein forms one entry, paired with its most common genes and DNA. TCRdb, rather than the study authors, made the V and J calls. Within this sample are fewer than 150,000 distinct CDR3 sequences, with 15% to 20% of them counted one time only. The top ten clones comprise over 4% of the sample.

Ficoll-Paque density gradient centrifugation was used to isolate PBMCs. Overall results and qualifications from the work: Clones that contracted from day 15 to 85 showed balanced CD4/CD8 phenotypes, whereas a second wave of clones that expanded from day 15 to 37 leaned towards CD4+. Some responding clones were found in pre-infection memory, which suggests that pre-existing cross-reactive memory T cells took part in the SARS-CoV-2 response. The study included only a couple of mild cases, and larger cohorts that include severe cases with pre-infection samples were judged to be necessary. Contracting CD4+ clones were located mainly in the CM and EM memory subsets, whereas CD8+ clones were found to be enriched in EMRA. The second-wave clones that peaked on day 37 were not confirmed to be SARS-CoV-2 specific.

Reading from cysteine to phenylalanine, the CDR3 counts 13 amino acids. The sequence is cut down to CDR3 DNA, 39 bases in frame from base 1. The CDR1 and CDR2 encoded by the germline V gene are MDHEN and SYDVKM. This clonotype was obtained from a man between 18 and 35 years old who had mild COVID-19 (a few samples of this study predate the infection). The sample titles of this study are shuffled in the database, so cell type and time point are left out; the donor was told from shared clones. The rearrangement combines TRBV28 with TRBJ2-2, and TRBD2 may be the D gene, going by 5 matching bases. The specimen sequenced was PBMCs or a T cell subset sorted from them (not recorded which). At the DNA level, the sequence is TGTGCCAGCACCGAAAGACACCCCGGGGAGATGTTTTTT. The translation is CASTERHPGEMFF.